The 2 T cell receptor beta chains given below trace back to one sample, sequenced in a study of T cell clonotyping in hematopoietic cell transplantation. Clones were sequenced by immunoSEQ multiplex PCR, and TCRdb holds only the in-frame ones, with some missing. Of some 14,000 clones in the sample, about 56% are singletons; the top ten hold 7.5% to 10%. Sequences were obtained from PBMCs. The receptors were gathered from a human donor who either received an allogeneic hematopoietic cell transplant for a myeloid malignancy or was a related donor (not recorded which). Some clones in this sample may be carry-over from other donors' samples.

The CDR3 coding sequence is TGTGCCAGTGCCGGGACAGGCAGCGAGCAGTACTTC. Translation gives CASAGTGSEQYF. V gene TRBV27 combines with J gene TRBJ2-7, with TRBD1 matching over 8 bases. J was trimmed by 6 bases and V by 9 bases; bases with no gene match: 7. Per the germline V gene, CDR1 is MNHEY and CDR2 is SMNVEV (reference sequence). There are 12 residues in the CDR3.

CDR3 sequence reads: CASSDGTHSYGYTF. DNA of the CDR3: TGTGCCAGCAGTGACGGGACGCACTCCTATGGCTACACCTTC. This chain joins TRBV25-1 and TRBJ1-2, with D possibly being TRBD1 (5 bases). CDR1 is MGHDK and CDR2 is SYGVNS in the germline V gene. The germline V and J ends were trimmed by 3 bases and 4 bases, with 12 bases remaining between them. CDR3 length equals 14 residues.